The 11 T cell receptor beta chains below were found in one sample sequenced in a study of neoadjuvant anti-PD-1 for oral cavity cancer (dated by TCRdb to the early 2020s). This specimen's time point label, interpreted: after neoadjuvant nivolumab, at surgical resection. Library method: the immunoSEQ multiplex PCR assay. TCRdb stores this immuneACCESS table with in-frame sequences only. Part of the clones is absent; in the studies checked, under half of the shortfall reflects unresolved V genes, and no reason is known for the rest. A total of roughly 25,000 clones appear in this sample, 25% to 35% of them only once. The top ten hold over 15% of the sample. The input for sequencing was tumor tissue, taken after nivolumab (anti-PD-1) treatment. Receptors were obtained from a person aged 35-79 years with oral cavity squamous cell carcinoma.

This clone was picked up a small number of times. V usage is TRBV6-5 and J usage is TRBJ2-1; D remains unclear. Trimming removed 7 bases from V and 9 bases from J, with 10 bases in between. This CDR3 contains 11 residues. Germline-derived CDR1 and CDR2 are MNHEY and SVGAGI. The CDR3 here is CASNTVGEQFF. The CDR3 DNA reads TGTGCCAGCAACACCGTTGGTGAGCAGTTCTTC.

This clone counts as medium-sized. This chain links TRBV19 with TRBJ2-2; D call uncertain. V shed 8 bases and J shed 5 bases, with 15 bases lying between them. Germline CDR1 LNHDA, CDR2 SQIVND (reference sequence). There are 14 residues in the CDR3. CDR3 sequence: CASHRGSWTGELFF. In DNA form, the CDR3 reads TGTGCCAGTCATCGTGGCTCATGGACCGGGGAGCTGTTTTTT.

This chain uses TRBV15 with TRBJ1-5; no clear D gene. Looked up from germline, CDR1 is LNHNV and CDR2 is YYDKDF (reference sequence). V was pared by 0 bases and J by 5 bases, with 8 bases between. The CDR3 covers 14 residues. Here the CDR3 reads CATSRDESYQPQHF. Here the CDR3 DNA reads TGTGCCACCAGCAGAGATGAGAGCTATCAGCCCCAGCATTTT.

Only a few counts were recorded for this clone. The chain recombines TRBV7-9 with TRBJ2-1; no definite D call. The CDR3 runs to 12 residues. Germline assignment: CDR1 SEHNR and CDR2 FQNEAQ (reference sequence). Trimming took 1 base from V and 6 from J, leaving 4 bases between them. The CDR3 DNA reads as TGTGCCAGCAGCTTAGTCGGCAATGAGCAGTTCTTC. Amino acid sequence: CASSLVGNEQFF.

This clone was recorded many times. The rearrangement joins TRBV19 to TRBJ1-4; D not certain. The CDR3 length is 15 residues. Germline V gene data show CDR1 as LNHDA and CDR2 as SQIVND (reference sequence). Deletions cut 5 bases from V and 0 bases from J, with 10 bases between. The CDR3 DNA reads TGTGCCAGTAGTCCCCGAAGGGCAACTAATGAAAAACTGTTTTTT. As protein: CASSPRRATNEKLFF. The variable domain in full, with the rest retrieved from reference TRBV19 and TRBJ1-4, is DGGITQSPKYLFRKEGQNVTLSCEQNLNHDAMYWYRQDPGQGLRLIYYSQIVNDFQKGDIAEGYSVSREKKESFPLTVTSAQKNPTAFYLCASSPRRATNEKLFFGSGTQLSVL.

With respect to this clone: At one boundary the junction diverges from the germline segment, which might be a read error. The chain couples TRBV10-3 to TRBJ2-7, with a weak D call TRBD1 (5 bases). The CDR3 totals 13 residues. Germline CDR1 is ENHRY and CDR2 is SYGVKD. The DNA of the CDR3 is TGTGCCATCAGTGAGGGGGCCCCCTGGACCCTCTCCTTC. As protein: CAISEGAPWTLSF.

The J gene is TRBJ1-6, the V gene TRBV19; D possibly corresponds to TRBD1 (6 bases). V lost 9 bases to trimming and J lost 8 bases, with 14 bases between them. CDR3 length: 13 residues. From germline, CDR1 is LNHDA and CDR2 SQIVND (reference sequence). Here the CDR3 reads CASSRDTDSPLHF. Written as DNA, the CDR3 is TGTGCCAGCTCACGGGACACAGATTCACCCCTCCACTTT.

The table lists this clone with a few counts. This chain connects TRBV27 to TRBJ2-1; 7 nucleotides line up with TRBD1. The length of the CDR3 is 16 residues. The junction had 10 bases not matched to a gene; V was cut back by 3 bases and J by 5 bases. The V gene's germline CDR1 is MNHEY and CDR2 SMNVEV (reference sequence). CDR3 loop: CASSFLVGQINNEQFF. CDR3 bases: TGTGCCAGCAGTTTCTTAGTGGGACAGATTAACAATGAGCAGTTCTTC.

The chain joins TRBV5-1 to TRBJ1-5; TRBD1 might be the D (6 bases). The ends were cut back, 4 bases at V and 7 bases at J, with 15 bases in the middle. Per germline, CDR1 SGHRS and CDR2 YFSETQ. CDR3 length: 14 amino acids. CDR3 loop: CASSPDSPRQPQHF. The CDR3 nucleotides are TGCGCCAGCAGCCCGGACAGCCCACGGCAGCCCCAGCATTTT.

CDR3 amino acids: CSVRRTGSLDTEAFF. In nucleotides, the CDR3 is TGCAGCGTGCGACGGACAGGGTCGTTGGACACTGAAGCTTTCTTT. This chain links TRBV29-1 with TRBJ1-1; 8 nucleotides line up with TRBD1. Germline trimming cut 6 bases from V and 3 bases from J; bases unmatched to any gene: 12. The CDR3 consists of 15 residues. Germline CDR1 is SQVTM and CDR2 is ANQGSEA.

Only one count was recorded for this clone. V and J are TRBV6-4 and TRBJ2-3, with 11 bases that match TRBD2. The CDR3 length is 16 residues. With 0 bases clipped from V and 1 base from J, the junction kept 0 bases outside the gene matches. Germline V gene lookup returns CDR1 MRHNA and CDR2 SNTAGT. The CDR3 coding sequence is TGTGCCAGCAGTGACTCGACTAGCGGGGGCACAGATACGCAGTATTTT. Translating it yields CASSDSTSGGTDTQYF.